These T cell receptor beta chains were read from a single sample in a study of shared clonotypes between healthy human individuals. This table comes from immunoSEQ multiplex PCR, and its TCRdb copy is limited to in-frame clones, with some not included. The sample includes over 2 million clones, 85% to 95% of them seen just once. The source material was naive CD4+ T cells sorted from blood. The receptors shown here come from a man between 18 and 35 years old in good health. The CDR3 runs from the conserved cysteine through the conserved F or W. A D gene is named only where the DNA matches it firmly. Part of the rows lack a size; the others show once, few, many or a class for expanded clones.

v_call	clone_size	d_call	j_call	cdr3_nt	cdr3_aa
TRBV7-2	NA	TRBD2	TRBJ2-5	TGTGCCAGCAGCTTAGCCGGGACTAGCGGGAGTAAGACCCAGTACTTC	CASSLAGTSGSKTQYF
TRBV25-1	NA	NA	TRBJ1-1	TGTGCCAGCAGTGACAGGGTTGACACTGAAGCTTTCTTT	CASSDRVDTEAFF
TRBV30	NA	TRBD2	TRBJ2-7	TGTGCCTGGTATAGCGGGAGTGGCCCCTACGAGCAGTACTTC	CAWYSGSGPYEQYF
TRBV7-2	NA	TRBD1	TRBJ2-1	TGTGCCAGCAGCTTAGCGGGGACAGTCTACAATGAGCAGTTCTTC	CASSLAGTVYNEQFF
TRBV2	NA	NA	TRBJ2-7	TGTGCCAGCAGTTTAGGGGTTTCCTACGAGCAGTACTTC	CASSLGVSYEQYF
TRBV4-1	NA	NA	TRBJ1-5	TGCGCCAGCAGCCAAGAAGGTCAGCCCCAGCATTTT	CASSQEGQPQHF
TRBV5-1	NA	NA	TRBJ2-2	TGCGCCAGCAGCTTGGAGGTTTGGGGTTCGAACACCGGGGAGCTGTTTTTT	CASSLEVWGSNTGELFF
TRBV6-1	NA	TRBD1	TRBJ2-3	TGTGCCAGCAGAGGGACAGGGGCCACAGATACGCAGTATTTT	CASRGTGATDTQYF
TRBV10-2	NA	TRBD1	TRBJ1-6	TGCGCCAGCAGTGGACAGGGAGGGTCACCCCTCCACTTT	CASSGQGGSPLHF
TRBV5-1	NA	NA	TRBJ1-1	TGCGCCAGCAGCTTGGAAGGGGGGAACACTGAAGCTTTCTTT	CASSLEGGNTEAFF
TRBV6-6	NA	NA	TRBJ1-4	TGTGCCAGCAGAGCGCAGGTTGCTGAAAAACTGTTTTTT	CASRAQVAEKLFF
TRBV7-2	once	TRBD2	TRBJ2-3	TGTGCCAGCAGCTTAAACGGGAGGACAGATACGCAGTATTTT	CASSLNGRTDTQYF
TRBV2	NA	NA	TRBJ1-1	TGTGCCAGCAGCGGACCAGGGAGCGCTGAAGCTTTCTTT	CASSGPGSAEAFF
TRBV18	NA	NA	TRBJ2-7	TGTGCCAGCTCACCACCCTTCGGTCACGAGCAGTACTTC	CASSPPFGHEQYF
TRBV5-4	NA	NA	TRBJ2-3	TGTGCCAGCAGCTTGAAGGTGACGAGGGTCACAGATACGCAGTATTTT	CASSLKVTRVTDTQYF
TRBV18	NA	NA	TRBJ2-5	TGTGCCAGCTCAGCGAACCAAGAGACCCAGTACTTC	CASSANQETQYF
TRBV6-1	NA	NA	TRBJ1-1	TGTGCCAGCAGTGAAGCGACGGAGAGTGCTTTCTTT	CASSEATESAFF
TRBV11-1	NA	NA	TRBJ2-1	TGTGCCAGCAGCCCGAAGGCCCACAATGAGCAGTTCTTC	CASSPKAHNEQFF
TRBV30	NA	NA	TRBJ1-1	TGTGCCTGGAGGCTCCGCACTAGTTTGGATTGGGTGCAGAACACTGAAGCTTTCTTT	CAWRLRTSLDWVQNTEAFF
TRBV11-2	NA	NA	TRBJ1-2	TGTGCCAGCAGCTTAGTTGGGGGACTGGGCTACACCTTC	CASSLVGGLGYTF
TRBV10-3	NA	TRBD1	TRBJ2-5	TGTGCCATCAGTGAGTCGGGGACAGGGCCCAAAGAGACCCAGTACTTC	CAISESGTGPKETQYF
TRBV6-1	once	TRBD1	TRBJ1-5	TGTGCCAGCAAGGCGACCACAGGGGCCCATCAGCCCCAGCATTTT	CASKATTGAHQPQHF
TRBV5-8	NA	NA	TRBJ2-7	TGTGCCAGCGGACTTAGCTCCACCTACGAGCAGTACTTC	CASGLSSTYEQYF
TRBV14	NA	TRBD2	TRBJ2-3	TGTGCCAGCAGCCTAGCGGGATCCTTGGATACGCAGTATTTT	CASSLAGSLDTQYF
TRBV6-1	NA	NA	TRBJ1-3	TGTGCCAGCAGTGAGAAGGGTTCTGGAAACACCATATATTTT	CASSEKGSGNTIYF